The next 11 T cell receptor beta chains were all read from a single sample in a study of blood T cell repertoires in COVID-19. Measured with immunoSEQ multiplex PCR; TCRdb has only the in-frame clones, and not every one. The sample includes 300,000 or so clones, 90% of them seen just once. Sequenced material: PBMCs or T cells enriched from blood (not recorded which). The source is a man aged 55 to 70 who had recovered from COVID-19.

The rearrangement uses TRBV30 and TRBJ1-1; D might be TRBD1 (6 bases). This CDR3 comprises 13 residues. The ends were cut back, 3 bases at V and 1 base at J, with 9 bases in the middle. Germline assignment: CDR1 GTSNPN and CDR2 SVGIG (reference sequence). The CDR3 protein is CAWRYRENTEAFF. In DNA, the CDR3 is TGTGCCTGGAGATACAGGGAGAACACTGAAGCTTTCTTT.

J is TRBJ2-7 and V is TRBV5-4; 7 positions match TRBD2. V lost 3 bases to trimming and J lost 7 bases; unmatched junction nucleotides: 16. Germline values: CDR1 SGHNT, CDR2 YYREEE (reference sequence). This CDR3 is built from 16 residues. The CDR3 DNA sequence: TGTGCCAGCAGCTGGGGGGGTCCGGGGACCAAGCATGAGCAGTACTTC. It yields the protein CASSWGGPGTKHEQYF. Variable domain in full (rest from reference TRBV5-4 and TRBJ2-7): ETGVTQSPTHLIKTRGQQVTLRCSSQSGHNTVSWYQQALGQGPQFIFQYYREEENGRGNFPPRFSGLQFPNYSSELNVNALELDDSALYLCASSWGGPGTKHEQYFGPGTRLTVT.

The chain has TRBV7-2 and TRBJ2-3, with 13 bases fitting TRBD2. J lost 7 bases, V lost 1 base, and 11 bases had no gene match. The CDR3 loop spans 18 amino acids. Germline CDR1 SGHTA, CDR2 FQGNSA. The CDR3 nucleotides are TGTGCCAGCAGCTTAGGACTAGCGGGGGGTAGAATGGCTAATACGCAGTATTTT. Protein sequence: CASSLGLAGGRMANTQYF. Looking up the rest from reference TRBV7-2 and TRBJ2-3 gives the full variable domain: GAGVSQSPSNKVTEKGKDVELRCDPISGHTALYWYRQSLGQGLEFLIYFQGNSAPDKSGLPSDRFSAERTGGSVSTLTIQRTQQEDSAVYLCASSLGLAGGRMANTQYFGPGTRLTVL.

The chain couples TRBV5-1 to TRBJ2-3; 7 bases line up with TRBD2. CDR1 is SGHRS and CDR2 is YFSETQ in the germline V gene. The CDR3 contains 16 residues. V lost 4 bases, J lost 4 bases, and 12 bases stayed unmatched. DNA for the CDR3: TGCGCCAGCAGCCGTGAGGCGGGAGTTGGTGCAGATACGCAGTATTTT. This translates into CASSREAGVGADTQYF.

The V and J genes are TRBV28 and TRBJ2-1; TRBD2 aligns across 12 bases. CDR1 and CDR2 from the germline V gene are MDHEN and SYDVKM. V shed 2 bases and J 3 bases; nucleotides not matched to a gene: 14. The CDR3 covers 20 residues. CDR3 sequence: CASSLPAAGLAGLGYNEQFF. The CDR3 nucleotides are TGTGCCAGCAGTTTACCCGCGGCAGGACTAGCGGGACTCGGCTACAATGAGCAGTTCTTC. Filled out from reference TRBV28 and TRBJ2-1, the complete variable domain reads DVKVTQSSRYLVKRTGEKVFLECVQDMDHENMFWYRQDPGLGLRLIYFSYDVKMKEKGDIPEGYSVSREKKERFSLILESASTNQTSMYLCASSLPAAGLAGLGYNEQFFGPGTRLTVL.

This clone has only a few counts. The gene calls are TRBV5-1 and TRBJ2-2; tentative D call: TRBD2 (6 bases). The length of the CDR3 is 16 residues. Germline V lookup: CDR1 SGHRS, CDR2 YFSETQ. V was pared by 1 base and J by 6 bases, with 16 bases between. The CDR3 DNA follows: TGCGCCAGCAGCTTGAGCTCCGGGGGTGAGGCCGGGGAGCTGTTTTTT. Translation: CASSLSSGGEAGELFF.

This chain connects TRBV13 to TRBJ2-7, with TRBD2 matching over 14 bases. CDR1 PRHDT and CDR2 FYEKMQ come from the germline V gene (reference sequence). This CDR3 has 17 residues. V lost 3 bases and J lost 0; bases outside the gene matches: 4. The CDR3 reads CASSLGLAGARSYEQYF. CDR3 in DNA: TGTGCCAGCAGCTTGGGACTAGCGGGGGCTCGCTCCTACGAGCAGTACTTC.

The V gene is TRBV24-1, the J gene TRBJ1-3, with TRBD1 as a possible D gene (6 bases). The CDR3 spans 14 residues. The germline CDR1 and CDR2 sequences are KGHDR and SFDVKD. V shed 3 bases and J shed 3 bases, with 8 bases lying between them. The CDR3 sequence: CATSDTRGGNTIYF. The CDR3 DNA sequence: TGTGCCACCAGTGATACCAGGGGTGGAAACACCATATATTTT.

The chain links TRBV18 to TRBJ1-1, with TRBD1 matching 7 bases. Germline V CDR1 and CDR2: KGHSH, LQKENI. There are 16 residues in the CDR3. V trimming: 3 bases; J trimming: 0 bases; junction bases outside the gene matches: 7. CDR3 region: CASSPTGTVMNTEAFF. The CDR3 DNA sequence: TGTGCCAGCTCACCGACAGGGACGGTCATGAACACTGAAGCTTTCTTT. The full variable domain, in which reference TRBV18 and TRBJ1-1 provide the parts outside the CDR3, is NAGVMQNPRHLVRRRGQEARLRCSPMKGHSHVYWYRQLPEEGLKFMVYLQKENIIDESGMPKERFSAEFPKEGPSILRIQQVVRGDSAAYFCASSPTGTVMNTEAFFGQGTRLTVV.

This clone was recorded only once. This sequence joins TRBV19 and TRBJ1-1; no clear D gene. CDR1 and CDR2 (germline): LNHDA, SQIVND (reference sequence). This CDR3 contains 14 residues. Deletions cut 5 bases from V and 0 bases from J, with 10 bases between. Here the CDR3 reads CASSERVMNTEAFF. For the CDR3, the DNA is TGTGCCAGTAGTGAGAGGGTGATGAACACTGAAGCTTTCTTT. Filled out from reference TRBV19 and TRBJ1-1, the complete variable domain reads DGGITQSPKYLFRKEGQNVTLSCEQNLNHDAMYWYRQDPGQGLRLIYYSQIVNDFQKGDIAEGYSVSREKKESFPLTVTSAQKNPTAFYLCASSERVMNTEAFFGQGTRLTVV.

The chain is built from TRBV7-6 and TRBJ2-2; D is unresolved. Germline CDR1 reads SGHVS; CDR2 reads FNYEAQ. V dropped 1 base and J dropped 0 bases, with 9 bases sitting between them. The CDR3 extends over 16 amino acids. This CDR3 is CASSLVLTPNTGELFF. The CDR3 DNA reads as TGTGCCAGCAGCTTAGTGTTAACTCCGAACACCGGGGAGCTGTTTTTT.